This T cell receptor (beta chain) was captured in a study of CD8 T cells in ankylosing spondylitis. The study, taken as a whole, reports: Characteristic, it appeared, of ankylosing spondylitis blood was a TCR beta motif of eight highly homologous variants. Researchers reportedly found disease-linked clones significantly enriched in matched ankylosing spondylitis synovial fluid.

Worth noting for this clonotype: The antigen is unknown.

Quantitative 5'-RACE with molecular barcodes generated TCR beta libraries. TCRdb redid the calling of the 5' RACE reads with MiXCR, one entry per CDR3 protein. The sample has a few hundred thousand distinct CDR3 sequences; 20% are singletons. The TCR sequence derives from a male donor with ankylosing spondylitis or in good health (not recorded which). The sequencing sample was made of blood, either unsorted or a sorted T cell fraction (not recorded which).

The CDR3 is CSARRVDTEAFF. Here the CDR3 DNA reads TGCAGTGCTAGACGTGTAGATACTGAAGCTTTCTTT. J is TRBJ1-1 and V is TRBV20-1; no firm D call. The CDR3 extends over 12 amino acids. V was shortened by 2 bases and J by 5 bases, with 9 bases between the two germline ends. Germline CDR1 reads DFQATT; CDR2 reads SNEGSKA (reference sequence).